This is a list of T cell receptor beta chains from one sample in a study of blood T cell repertoires in COVID-19. Measured with immunoSEQ multiplex PCR; TCRdb has only the in-frame clones, and not every one. The sample consists of hundreds of thousands of clones, about 87% of them appearing once. The specimen was peripheral blood. The source is a man between 65 and 85 years old with acute or convalescent COVID-19. Each CDR3 is given with its conserved first and last residue. The D gene is left open where the match is weak. The listing skips clone size in some rows; elsewhere it reads once, few, many or a size class.

cdr3_aa | cdr3_nt | j_call | d_call | v_call | clone_size
CASSSQGSVYGYTF | TGTGCCAGCAGCAGCCAGGGGTCTGTCTATGGCTACACCTTC | TRBJ1-2 | NA | TRBV7-2 | NA
CASSTSGQGYNEQFF | TGTGCCAGCTCAACTAGCGGGCAAGGGTACAATGAGCAGTTCTTC | TRBJ2-1 | TRBD2 | TRBV28 | NA
CASSSTTGVEQPQHF | TGTGCCAGCAGCTCAACGACAGGGGTAGAGCAGCCCCAGCATTTT | TRBJ1-5 | TRBD1 | TRBV7-9 | NA
CASSPTTGNSYNEQFF | TGTGCCAGCAGCCCCACAACGGGGAACTCCTACAATGAGCAGTTCTTC | TRBJ2-1 | NA | TRBV25-1 | NA
CASSTSVSNTDTQYF | TGTGCCAGCAGTACTAGCGTCTCGAACACAGATACGCAGTATTTT | TRBJ2-3 | TRBD2 | TRBV6-5 | NA
CASSYRQGNQPQHF | TGTGCCAGCAGTTACCGGCAGGGCAATCAGCCCCAGCATTTT | TRBJ1-5 | NA | TRBV6-5 | NA
CASSIVYRYNEKLFF | TGTGCCAGTAGTATAGTATACAGATATAATGAAAAACTGTTTTTT | TRBJ1-4 | NA | TRBV19 | NA
CASSGTGGDQPQHF | TGTGCCAGCAGTGGGACAGGGGGCGATCAGCCCCAGCATTTT | TRBJ1-5 | TRBD1 | TRBV2 | once
CASSLGPGRERGYTF | TGTGCCAGCAGTTTAGGTCCAGGGAGGGAAAGGGGCTACACCTTC | TRBJ1-2 | NA | TRBV27 | NA
CASSTEPGVPNTEAFF | TGTGCCAGTAGTACTGAACCGGGGGTACCGAACACTGAAGCTTTCTTT | TRBJ1-1 | NA | TRBV19 | once
CATSRPERGGDEQFF | TGTGCCACCAGTCGACCGGAGCGGGGGGGCGATGAGCAGTTCTTC | TRBJ2-1 | TRBD2 | TRBV24-1 | NA
CASSMGQMNSPLHF | TGCGCCAGCAGCATGGGACAGATGAATTCACCCCTCCACTTT | TRBJ1-6 | TRBD1 | TRBV5-1 | NA
CASTGGDGYTF | TGTGCCAGCACAGGGGGCGATGGCTACACCTTC | TRBJ1-2 | TRBD1 | TRBV10-3 | NA
CASSLRGLTNTEAFF | TGTGCCAGCAGTCTCAGGGGGCTGACGAACACTGAAGCTTTCTTT | TRBJ1-1 | TRBD1 | TRBV6-5 | NA
CASSWDGGGQETQYF | TGTGCCAGCAGTTGGGACGGCGGGGGGCAAGAGACCCAGTACTTC | TRBJ2-5 | TRBD2 | TRBV27 | NA
CASSDGISGNTIYF | TGTGCCAGCAGCGACGGGATATCTGGAAACACCATATATTTT | TRBJ1-3 | NA | TRBV6-5 | NA
CASSLGINYGYTF | TGTGCCAGCAGCTTAGGTATTAACTATGGCTACACCTTC | TRBJ1-2 | NA | TRBV7-8 | few
CASRGTGRDEKLFF | TGCGCCAGCAGGGGGACAGGGCGGGATGAAAAACTGTTTTTT | TRBJ1-4 | TRBD1 | TRBV10-2 | NA
CAISDGQGDEKLFF | TGTGCCATCAGTGACGGACAGGGTGATGAAAAACTGTTTTTT | TRBJ1-4 | TRBD1 | TRBV10-3 | NA
CASSHQTTGPSGNTIYF | TGTGCCAGCAGCCATCAGACTACAGGGCCCTCTGGAAACACCATATATTTT | TRBJ1-3 | NA | TRBV7-9 | NA
CASSPLQGGLLNYGYTF | TGTGCCAGCTCACCACTACAGGGTGGCCTTCTTAACTATGGCTACACCTTC | TRBJ1-2 | NA | TRBV18 | once
CASSRAGSGTEAFF | TGTGCCAGCTCAAGAGCAGGGTCGGGCACTGAAGCTTTCTTT | TRBJ1-1 | NA | TRBV25-1 | NA
CASSQMLAGVYEQYF | TGTGCCAGCAGCCAGATGCTAGCGGGAGTCTACGAGCAGTACTTC | TRBJ2-7 | TRBD2 | TRBV13 | NA
CAITGQGYEQYF | TGTGCCATCACCGGACAGGGCTACGAGCAGTACTTC | TRBJ2-7 | TRBD1 | TRBV10-3 | NA
CASSPTRGHQPQHF | TGTGCCAGCAGCCCGACTAGGGGGCATCAGCCCCAGCATTTT | TRBJ1-5 | TRBD1 | TRBV3-1/TRBV3-2 | NA
CASSPDRGGGYTF | TGTGCCAGCAGTCCAGACAGGGGCGGCGGCTACACCTTC | TRBJ1-2 | TRBD1 | TRBV28 | NA
CASSSSPLDKNIQYF | TGCGCCAGCAGTTCATCTCCACTGGACAAAAACATTCAGTACTTT | TRBJ2-4 | NA | TRBV4-1 | NA
CASSLRGSSGSSSYNEQFF | TGTGCCAGCAGCCTAAGAGGCTCTAGCGGGTCAAGCTCCTACAATGAGCAGTTCTTC | TRBJ2-1 | TRBD2 | TRBV9 | NA
CSSWGEAGYTF | TGCAGCTCCTGGGGGGAGGCCGGCTACACCTTC | TRBJ1-2 | NA | TRBV29-1 | NA
CASSPRLAGHNEQFF | TGCGCCAGCAGTCCGCGTCTAGCGGGGCACAATGAGCAGTTCTTC | TRBJ2-1 | TRBD2 | TRBV23-1 | NA
CASRRSTLSEKLFF | TGTGCCAGCAGGAGATCTACTTTAAGCGAAAAACTGTTTTTT | TRBJ1-4 | NA | TRBV6-5 | NA
CASSQSHRGLYEKLFF | TGTGCCAGCAGCCAATCGCACAGGGGGCTCTATGAAAAACTGTTTTTT | TRBJ1-4 | TRBD1 | TRBV16 | NA
CASSPGAGMFSGANVLTF | TGTGCCAGCTCACCGGGGGCAGGGATGTTCTCTGGGGCCAACGTCCTGACTTTC | TRBJ2-6 | NA | TRBV18 | NA
CASQQGATGELFF | TGCGCCAGCCAACAGGGGGCGACCGGGGAGCTGTTTTTT | TRBJ2-2 | TRBD1 | TRBV10-1 | NA
CASSLGHNEKLFF | TGTGCCAGTAGTTTGGGACACAATGAAAAACTGTTTTTT | TRBJ1-4 | NA | TRBV19 | once
CAWSVKGGELPYF | TGTGCCTGGAGTGTAAAAGGGGGGGAGCTCCCGTACTTC | TRBJ2-4 | NA | TRBV30 | NA
CASSFQGGYQETQYF | TGTGCCAGCAGCTTCCAGGGGGGTTACCAAGAGACCCAGTACTTC | TRBJ2-5 | NA | TRBV7-2 | NA
CASSLLAGGQNTQYF | TGTGCCAGCAGCTTACTAGCGGGGGGGCAAAATACGCAGTATTTT | TRBJ2-3 | TRBD2 | TRBV11-1 | NA
CASSLGGTTGTDTQYF | TGTGCCAGCAGCTTAGGAGGGACTACTGGCACAGATACGCAGTATTTT | TRBJ2-3 | TRBD2 | TRBV7-2 | NA
CASRQGLVQPQHF | TGTGCCAGCAGACAGGGGTTAGTTCAGCCCCAGCATTTT | TRBJ1-5 | TRBD1 | TRBV28 | few
CASSYPGRYEQYF | TGTGCCAGCAGTTACCCAGGGCGGTACGAGCAGTACTTC | TRBJ2-7 | NA | TRBV28 | NA
CASRDSGGIEQYF | TGTGCCTCCCGGGACTCTGGTGGGATCGAGCAGTACTTC | TRBJ2-7 | NA | TRBV10-3 | NA
CASSVVVSGSGELFF | TGTGCCAGCAGCGTAGTTGTTAGCGGGAGCGGGGAGCTGTTTTTT | TRBJ2-2 | TRBD2 | TRBV9 | NA
CASKVGGVNTGELFF | TGCGCCAGCAAAGTGGGGGGTGTGAACACCGGGGAGCTGTTTTTT | TRBJ2-2 | NA | TRBV5-1 | NA
CASRGDFHEKLFF | TGTGCCAGCAGAGGAGACTTCCACGAAAAACTGTTTTTT | TRBJ1-4 | NA | TRBV2 | NA
CARSFTGVSDSPLHF | TGTGCCAGAAGCTTTACAGGGGTGTCCGATTCACCCCTCCACTTT | TRBJ1-6 | TRBD1 | TRBV5-3 | NA
CASTLTGNSGANVLTF | TGTGCCAGCACCCTAACAGGGAACTCTGGGGCCAACGTCCTGACTTTC | TRBJ2-6 | NA | TRBV9 | NA
CAWSGKGVETQYF | TGTGCCTGGAGTGGGAAAGGAGTGGAGACCCAGTACTTC | TRBJ2-5 | NA | TRBV30 | NA
CASSQESTGGSGYTF | TGCGCCAGCAGCCAAGAGAGTACGGGGGGCTCTGGCTACACCTTC | TRBJ1-2 | NA | TRBV4-3 | few
CASSPAGRGRFTGELFF | TGTGCCAGTAGTCCCGCCGGCAGGGGGCGGTTCACCGGGGAGCTGTTTTTT | TRBJ2-2 | TRBD1 | TRBV19 | NA
CASSVMQGRPEAFF | TGTGCCAGCAGCGTCATGCAGGGTCGCCCTGAAGCTTTCTTT | TRBJ1-1 | NA | TRBV9 | once
CASSPNYNEQFF | TGTGCCAGCAGCCCCAACTACAATGAGCAGTTCTTC | TRBJ2-1 | NA | TRBV7-8 | NA
CASSSQTRGPGTDTQYF | TGTGCCAGCAGCTCACAGACTAGGGGACCAGGCACAGATACGCAGTATTTT | TRBJ2-3 | NA | TRBV7-9 | NA
CASSLRDSREQYF | TGTGCCAGCAGTCTAAGGGACAGCCGCGAGCAGTACTTC | TRBJ2-7 | TRBD1 | TRBV27 | NA
CASSFAGVLHEQFF | TGTGCCAGCAGTTTTGCGGGAGTTCTTCACGAGCAGTTCTTC | TRBJ2-1 | TRBD2 | TRBV28 | NA
CASSLTGLFSYEQYF | TGTGCCAGCAGTCTGACAGGTCTTTTCTCCTACGAGCAGTACTTC | TRBJ2-7 | NA | TRBV2 | NA
CASSINRGNTEAFF | TGTGCCAGTAGTATAAACAGGGGAAACACTGAAGCTTTCTTT | TRBJ1-1 | TRBD1 | TRBV19 | NA